The 21 T cell receptor beta chains reported below all come from one sample, sequenced in a study of cytomegalovirus exposure and HLA in healthy donors. The PCR had 60 Vbeta and 13 Jbeta primers. Using immunoSEQ multiplex PCR, the repertoire was profiled, and TCRdb retains in-frame clones only, with some absent. The table records 250,000 to 350,000 clones, roughly 89% of them present only once. The sequenced sample consisted of PBMCs. Receptor source: a man aged 35 to 55 in good health and CMV-seropositive.

The chain is built from TRBV5-1 and TRBJ2-6, with D unresolved. Germline CDR1 SGHRS, CDR2 YFSETQ. The CDR3 contains 17 residues. Trimming shortened V by 1 base and J by 2 bases, and 13 bases separated the two germline ends. This CDR3 reads CASSLLTLGTGANVLTF. The DNA for the CDR3 is TGCGCCAGCAGCTTGTTGACCCTAGGAACTGGGGCCAACGTCCTGACTTTC.

The chain links TRBV18 to TRBJ1-5; D perhaps matches TRBD1 (5 bases). In germline, CDR1 is KGHSH, CDR2 LQKENI. CDR3 size: 15 residues. The ends were cut back, 4 bases at V and 3 bases at J, with 13 bases in the middle. CDR3 nucleotide sequence: TGTGCCAGCTCACAGGGGTCGGGCTTCAATCAGCCCCAGCATTTT. Translation: CASSQGSGFNQPQHF.

As for this clone: Other DNA sequences of this sample code for an identical CDR3. The chain links TRBV29-1 to TRBJ2-7, with a possible D match to TRBD1 (6 bases). Trimming cost V 6 bases and J 0 bases, with 12 bases left between them. Looked up from germline, CDR1 is SQVTM and CDR2 is ANQGSEA. The CDR3 is 13 amino acids. The CDR3 protein is CSVTGGGSYEQYF. For the CDR3, the DNA is TGCAGCGTAACTGGGGGCGGCTCCTACGAGCAGTACTTC.

The rearrangement links TRBV5-8 to TRBJ2-2; D might be TRBD2 (7 bases). Germline V CDR1 and CDR2: SGHTS, YDEGEE. The V gene lost 4 bases and the J gene lost 6 bases, with 13 bases spanning the gap. This CDR3 region has 14 residues. CDR3 sequence: CASSAPGGPGELFF. CDR3 nucleotide sequence: TGTGCCAGCAGCGCGCCGGGGGGCCCCGGGGAGCTGTTTTTT. Filled out from reference TRBV5-8 and TRBJ2-2, the complete variable domain reads EAGVTQSPTHLIKTRGQQATLRCSPISGHTSVYWYQQALGLGLQFLLWYDEGEERNRGNFPPRFSGRQFPNYSSELNVNALELEDSALYLCASSAPGGPGELFFGEGSRLTVL.

The CDR3 nucleotides are TGTGCCAGCTCACCACCGTCAGGGGGTATCACGGAGCAGTACTTC. Residues: CASSPPSGGITEQYF. V gene TRBV18 combines with J gene TRBJ2-7, with 7 positions matching TRBD1. With 0 bases clipped from V and 7 bases from J, the junction kept 9 bases outside the gene matches. This CDR3 is built from 15 residues. The V gene's germline CDR1 is KGHSH and CDR2 LQKENI.

V gene TRBV27 combines with J gene TRBJ2-2; 9 positions match TRBD1. J was trimmed by 4 bases and V by 7 bases; bases with no gene match: 13. The CDR3 is made up of 17 amino acids. The germline V gene has CDR1 MNHEY and CDR2 SMNVEV (reference sequence). The CDR3 sequence: CASTLVGQGLSTGELFF. The CDR3 DNA follows: TGTGCCAGCACCTTAGTCGGACAGGGGTTAAGCACCGGGGAGCTGTTTTTT.

The chain joins TRBV28 to TRBJ1-4; 9 bases map to TRBD1. After removal of 7 bases from V and 6 bases from J, the junction contained 12 bases not matched to a gene. CDR3 size: 16 residues. Germline CDR1 and CDR2: MDHEN and SYDVKM. CDR3 amino acids: CASKTGDREVHEKLFF. CDR3 nucleotide sequence: TGTGCCAGCAAAACCGGGGACAGGGAGGTGCATGAAAAACTGTTTTTT. The variable domain in full, completed from reference TRBV28 and TRBJ1-4, reads DVKVTQSSRYLVKRTGEKVFLECVQDMDHENMFWYRQDPGLGLRLIYFSYDVKMKEKGDIPEGYSVSREKKERFSLILESASTNQTSMYLCASKTGDREVHEKLFFGSGTQLSVL.

CDR3: CSVGGSLYNEQFF. The DNA of the CDR3 is TGCAGCGTTGGAGGGAGCCTCTACAATGAGCAGTTCTTC. The rearrangement links TRBV29-1 to TRBJ2-1, with D maybe TRBD2 (5 bases). The CDR3 runs to 13 residues. Germline V gives CDR1 SQVTM, CDR2 ANQGSEA. V was clipped by 4 bases and J by 3 bases, with 10 bases between them.

The rearrangement joins TRBV5-7 to TRBJ2-7, with 13 nucleotides matching TRBD2. TRBV5-7 is treated as an ORF (open reading frame) with a function not yet certain. The ends lost 1 base at V and 5 bases at J; junction bases unmatched: 9. This CDR3 has 17 residues. CDR3 nucleotides: TGTGCCAGCAGCTTGAGACTAGCGGGAGGCCCCCAGCACGAGCAGTACTTC. It translates to CASSLRLAGGPQHEQYF.

The table lists this clone with a count of one. The chain is built from TRBV4-2 and TRBJ1-3; possible D gene TRBD1, 5 bases. The V and J ends lost 0 bases and 0 bases respectively, with 9 bases between them. The CDR3 spans 16 residues. Germline CDR1 and CDR2: LGHNA and YNFKEQ. CDR3 sequence (DNA): TGTGCCAGCAGCCAAGATCAGGGCAGCTCTGGAAACACCATATATTTT. Protein product: CASSQDQGSSGNTIYF.

The chain recombines TRBV7-3 with TRBJ2-3; 10 bases agree with TRBD2. The CDR3 contains 12 residues. V trimming: 6 bases; J trimming: 8 bases; junction bases outside the gene matches: 2. Germline loops: CDR1 SGHTA, CDR2 FQGTGA. In DNA, the CDR3 is TGTGCCAGCAGTTTAGCGGGAGGTACGCAGTATTTT. Its protein is CASSLAGGTQYF.

This chain links TRBV19 with TRBJ2-1, with 8 bases aligning to TRBD2. V lost 3 bases to trimming and J lost 9 bases; unmatched junction nucleotides: 13. Per germline, CDR1 LNHDA and CDR2 SQIVND (reference sequence). The CDR3 totals 16 residues. In nucleotides, the CDR3 is TGTGCCAGTAGTATTTATGAGGGCGGGAGGAGGGTTGAGCAGTTCTTC. Residues: CASSIYEGGRRVEQFF. The complete variable domain, with remaining parts taken from reference TRBV19 and TRBJ2-1, reads DGGITQSPKYLFRKEGQNVTLSCEQNLNHDAMYWYRQDPGQGLRLIYYSQIVNDFQKGDIAEGYSVSREKKESFPLTVTSAQKNPTAFYLCASSIYEGGRRVEQFFGPGTRLTVL.

The J gene is TRBJ2-7, the V gene TRBV6-1; no firm D call. V dropped 6 bases and J dropped 2 bases, with 5 bases sitting between them. Germline V gene lookup returns CDR1 MNHNS and CDR2 SASEGT. The CDR3 runs 11 residues. The chain's CDR3 is CASSPAYEQYF. The CDR3 DNA is TGTGCCAGCAGCCCCGCCTACGAGCAGTACTTC.

The chain recombines TRBV19 with TRBJ2-7; the match to TRBD1 covers 8 bases. This CDR3 region has 14 residues. Trimming at V came to 4 bases and at J to 6 bases, leaving 8 bases not matched to a gene. Germline CDR1 and CDR2: LNHDA and SQIVND (reference sequence). The CDR3 nucleotides read TGTGCCAGTAGTAACCGGGACAGGCGAGGCGAGCAGTACTTC. Translated, it gives CASSNRDRRGEQYF.

The chain recombines TRBV19 with TRBJ1-1; D might be TRBD1 (5 bases). CDR1 is LNHDA and CDR2 is SQIVND in the germline V gene (reference sequence). The CDR3 contains 13 residues. Trimming took 3 bases from V and 7 from J, leaving 12 bases between them. The CDR3 DNA reads TGTGCCAGTAGTATGGGGCCTACCGGTGAAGCTTTCTTT. This gives the protein CASSMGPTGEAFF.

The chain employs TRBV6-5 and TRBJ1-1; D not resolved. This CDR3 is built from 13 residues. V gave up 8 bases and J gave up 1 base, with 11 bases separating them. Looked up from germline, CDR1 is MNHEY and CDR2 is SVGAGI. This chain's CDR3 is CASRYTKNTEAFF. The CDR3 DNA follows: TGTGCCAGCCGATACACAAAGAACACTGAAGCTTTCTTT.

The chain has TRBV6-1 and TRBJ2-2; 13 positions match TRBD2. CDR3 length equals 16 residues. With V trimmed by 2 bases and J by 6 bases, 3 bases remained unmatched. Germline V gene data show CDR1 as MNHNS and CDR2 as SASEGT. The CDR3, as DNA: TGTGCCAGCAGTGAATTGGGACTAGCGGGACCCGGGGAGCTGTTTTTT. This sequence encodes CASSELGLAGPGELFF.

This rearrangement joins TRBV7-2 to TRBJ2-1, with 8 positions matching TRBD2. Trimming at V came to 0 bases and at J to 6 bases, leaving 7 bases not matched to a gene. The CDR3 runs 16 residues. Per the germline V gene, CDR1 is SGHTA and CDR2 is FQGNSA. CDR3 nucleotide sequence: TGTGCCAGCAGCTTAGCGCTGGCGGGAGGAAGCAATGAGCAGTTCTTC. Protein product: CASSLALAGGSNEQFF.

This chain links TRBV7-3 with TRBJ2-5; 10 nucleotides agree with TRBD1. The V gene's germline CDR1 is SGHTA and CDR2 FQGTGA. Trimming at V came to 5 bases and at J to 7 bases, leaving 10 bases not matched to a gene. The CDR3 spans 15 residues. The DNA of the CDR3 is TGTGCCAGCAGCCTCGGACAGGGGGGGCTTGGGACCCAGTACTTC. This gives the protein CASSLGQGGLGTQYF.

The chain combines TRBV6-1 with TRBJ2-2; TRBD1 aligns across 7 bases. The germline CDR1 and CDR2 sequences are MNHNS and SASEGT. The CDR3 runs 14 residues. Unmatched junction bases numbered 9, after V lost 8 bases and J lost 6 bases. CDR3 in DNA: TGTGCCAGCCTGGCAGGGGGTGACGCCGGGGAGCTGTTTTTT. Translating it yields CASLAGGDAGELFF.

This rearrangement joins TRBV19 to TRBJ2-4; D uncertain. The V end lost 5 bases, the J end lost 5 bases, and 10 bases lay between the germline ends. CDR1 and CDR2 (germline): LNHDA, SQIVND (reference sequence). CDR3 length: 13 residues. The CDR3 DNA sequence: TGTGCCAGTAGTCCCCTCCTACAAAACATTCAGTACTTC. Residues: CASSPLLQNIQYF.